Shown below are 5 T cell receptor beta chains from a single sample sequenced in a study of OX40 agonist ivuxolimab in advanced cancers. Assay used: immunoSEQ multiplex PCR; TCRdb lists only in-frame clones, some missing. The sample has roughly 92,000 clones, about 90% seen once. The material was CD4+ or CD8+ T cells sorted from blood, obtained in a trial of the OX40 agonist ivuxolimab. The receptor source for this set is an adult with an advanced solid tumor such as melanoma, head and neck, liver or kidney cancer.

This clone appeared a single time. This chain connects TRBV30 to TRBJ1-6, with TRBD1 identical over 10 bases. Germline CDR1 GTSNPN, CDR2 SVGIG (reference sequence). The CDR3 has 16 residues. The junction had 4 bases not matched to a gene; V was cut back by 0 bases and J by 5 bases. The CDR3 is CAWSVDRGDHNSPLHF. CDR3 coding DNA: TGTGCCTGGAGTGTGGACAGGGGGGACCATAATTCACCCCTCCACTTT.

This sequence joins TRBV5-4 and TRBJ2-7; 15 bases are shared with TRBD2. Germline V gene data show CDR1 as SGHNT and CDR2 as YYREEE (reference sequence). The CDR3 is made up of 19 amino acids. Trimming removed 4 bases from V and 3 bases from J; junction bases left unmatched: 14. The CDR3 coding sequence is TGTGCCAGCAGCAGCGACCCCGGGACTAGCGGGAGGCAACACTACGAGCAGTACTTC. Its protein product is CASSSDPGTSGRQHYEQYF.

The CDR3 coding sequence is TGCAGCGTTCCCCGGGCACTAGCGGATACAGATACGCAGTATTTT. Translating it yields CSVPRALADTDTQYF. This chain uses TRBV29-1 with TRBJ2-3; 8 bases map to TRBD2. The CDR3 is 15 amino acids. Trimming at V came to 5 bases and at J to 3 bases, leaving 10 bases not matched to a gene. Germline CDR1 is SQVTM and CDR2 is ANQGSEA.

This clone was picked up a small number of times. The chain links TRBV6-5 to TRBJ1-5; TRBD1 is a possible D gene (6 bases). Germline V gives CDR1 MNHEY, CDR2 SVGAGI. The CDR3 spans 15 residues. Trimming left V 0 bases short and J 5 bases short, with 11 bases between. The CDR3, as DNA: TGTGCCAGCAGTTACTCTACAGGGACGGATCAGCCCCAGCATTTT. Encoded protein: CASSYSTGTDQPQHF.

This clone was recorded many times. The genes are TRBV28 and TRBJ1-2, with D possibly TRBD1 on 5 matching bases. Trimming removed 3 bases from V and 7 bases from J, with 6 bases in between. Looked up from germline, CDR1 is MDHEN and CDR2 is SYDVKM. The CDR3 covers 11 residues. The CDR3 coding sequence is TGTGCCAGCAGTTTCCAGGGTGGCTACACCTTC. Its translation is CASSFQGGYTF.